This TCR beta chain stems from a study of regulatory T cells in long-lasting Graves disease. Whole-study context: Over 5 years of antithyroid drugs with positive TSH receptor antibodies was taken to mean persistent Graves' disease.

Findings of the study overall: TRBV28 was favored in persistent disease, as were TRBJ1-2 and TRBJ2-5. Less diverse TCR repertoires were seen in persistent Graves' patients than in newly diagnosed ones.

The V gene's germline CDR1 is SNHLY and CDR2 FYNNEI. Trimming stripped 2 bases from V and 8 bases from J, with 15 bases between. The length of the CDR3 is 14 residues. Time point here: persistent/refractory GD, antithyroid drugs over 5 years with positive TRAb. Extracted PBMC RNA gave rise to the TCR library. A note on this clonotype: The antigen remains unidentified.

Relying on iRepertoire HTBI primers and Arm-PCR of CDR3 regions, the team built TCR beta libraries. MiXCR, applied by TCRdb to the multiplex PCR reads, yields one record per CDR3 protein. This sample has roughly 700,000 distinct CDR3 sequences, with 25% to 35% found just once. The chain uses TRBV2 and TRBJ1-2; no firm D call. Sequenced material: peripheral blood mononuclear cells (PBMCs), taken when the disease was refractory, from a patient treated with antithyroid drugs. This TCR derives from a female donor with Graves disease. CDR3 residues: CASSEFSGPYGYTF. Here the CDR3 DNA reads TGTGCCAGCAGTGAATTCAGCGGACCCTACGGCTACACCTTC.